A single sample is the source of the 32 T cell receptor beta chains below, sequenced in a study of beta chain features in type 1 diabetes. The whole isolated RNA underwent reverse transcription, so sequencing captured expressed TCRB transcripts. Profiled with immunoSEQ multiplex PCR; TCRdb holds only in-frame clones, not every one. This table has 680,000 or so clones, 15% to 19% appearing once. The material sequenced was naive CD4+ T cells from blood. These TCRs come from a man aged 18-30 years in good health.

J is TRBJ2-6 and V is TRBV11-3; D assignment may be TRBD1 or TRBD2 (5 bases each). Germline loops: CDR1 SGHNT, CDR2 YENEEA. V was pared by 8 bases and J by 0 bases, with 20 bases between. This CDR3 contains 18 residues. The chain's CDR3 is CASSKGQGDYSGANVLTF. The DNA of the CDR3 is TGTGCCAGCTCAAAGGGGCAGGGAGATTACTCTGGGGCCAACGTCCTGACTTTC. Full variable domain (outside the CDR3, taken from reference TRBV11-3 and TRBJ2-6): EAGVVQSPRYKIIEKKQPVAFWCNPISGHNTLYWYLQNLGQGPELLIRYENEEAVDDSQLPKDRFSAERLKGVDSTLKIQPAELGDSAVYLCASSKGQGDYSGANVLTFGAGSRLTVL.

This chain joins TRBV7-9 and TRBJ2-2, with D uncertain. V lost 0 bases and J lost 9, with 5 bases in between. The germline gives CDR1 SEHNR, CDR2 FQNEAQ (reference sequence). The CDR3 length is 12 residues. DNA for the CDR3: TGTGCCAGCAGCTTAGCAGCCCGGGAGCTGTTTTTT. Translation gives CASSLAARELFF.

The rearrangement links TRBV28 to TRBJ2-1, with D unresolved. Trimming left V 4 bases short and J 2 bases short, with 12 bases between. The germline V gene encodes CDR1 MDHEN and CDR2 SYDVKM. The CDR3 loop spans 15 amino acids. Here the CDR3 reads CASSSHQKAYNEQFF. The CDR3 DNA is TGTGCCAGCAGTTCACACCAGAAGGCCTACAATGAGCAGTTCTTC.

V is TRBV12-5 and J is TRBJ1-5; D gene unclear. The CDR3 length is 11 residues. The germline V gene has CDR1 LGHNT and CDR2 FRNRAP. Deletions cut 6 bases from V and 3 bases from J, with 3 bases between. As DNA, the CDR3 is TGTGCTAGTGGCCTCAATCAGCCCCAGCATTTT. It specifies CASGLNQPQHF.

V gene TRBV7-2 combines with J gene TRBJ2-3; D ambiguous. The CDR3 is made up of 16 amino acids. Deletions cut 0 bases from V and 0 bases from J, with 10 bases between. Germline V CDR1 and CDR2: SGHTA, FQGNSA. The CDR3 bases are TGTGCCAGCAGCTTAGCTCCCGGCGGTAGCACAGATACGCAGTATTTT. This encodes CASSLAPGGSTDTQYF.

The chain combines TRBV14 with TRBJ1-6; maybe TRBD1 (5 bases). The CDR3 is 16 amino acids. The V gene lost 1 base and the J gene lost 2 bases, with 9 bases spanning the gap. CDR1 SGHDN and CDR2 FVKESK come from the germline V gene. The CDR3 region has the DNA TGTGCCAGCAGCCAAGCGAGGACACCCTATAATTCACCCCTCCACTTT. Protein product: CASSQARTPYNSPLHF.

This clone was found a few times. V gene TRBV6-5 combines with J gene TRBJ2-5; TRBD2 matches at 11 bases. V trimming: 2 bases; J trimming: 0 bases; junction bases outside the gene matches: 2. This CDR3 comprises 16 residues. Germline values: CDR1 MNHEY, CDR2 SVGAGI. The CDR3 spells CASSYLGLADQETQYF. The CDR3 coding sequence is TGTGCCAGCAGTTACCTGGGACTAGCGGACCAAGAGACCCAGTACTTC.

V and J are TRBV6-1 and TRBJ2-1; TRBD2 matches at 14 bases. Looked up from germline, CDR1 is MNHNS and CDR2 is SASEGT. Unmatched junction bases numbered 6, after V lost 8 bases and J lost 6 bases. CDR3 length equals 15 residues. CDR3 nucleotides: TGTGCCAGCTACCGAGGACTAGCGGGGGGCAATGAGCAGTTCTTC. It codes for CASYRGLAGGNEQFF.

This clone turned up a few times. The V and J genes are TRBV4-3 and TRBJ2-5; no definite D call. The CDR3 totals 15 residues. V was clipped by 2 bases and J by 2 bases, with 12 bases between them. CDR1 is LGHNA, CDR2 YSLEER, per germline. The CDR3 loop reads CASSQNLLGQETQYF. The CDR3 region has the DNA TGCGCCAGCAGCCAAAACCTTCTAGGTCAAGAGACCCAGTACTTC.

This clone occurred a few times. The chain combines TRBV10-3 with TRBJ1-2; D may be TRBD1 (5 bases). Trimming took 10 bases from V and 3 from J, leaving 18 bases between them. Per germline, CDR1 ENHRY and CDR2 SYGVKD. The CDR3 consists of 14 residues. Here the CDR3 DNA reads TGTGCCACCCACCGGGGCGAGAGGGACTATGGCTACACCTTC. As protein: CATHRGERDYGYTF.

The rearrangement uses TRBV5-4 and TRBJ2-1; tentatively, D is TRBD1 or TRBD2 (6 bases each). The V gene lost 2 bases and the J gene lost 8 bases, with 11 bases spanning the gap. CDR3 length: 13 residues. Germline V gene sequence: CDR1 SGHNT, CDR2 YYREEE (reference sequence). Written as DNA, the CDR3 is TGTGCCAGCAGCTTAGGGGGGCGCGATGAGCAGTTCTTC. This translates into CASSLGGRDEQFF.

The V and J genes are TRBV7-3 and TRBJ2-3; D possibly corresponds to TRBD2 (6 bases). The V gene's germline CDR1 is SGHTA and CDR2 FQGTGA. The CDR3 is made up of 14 amino acids. The germline V and J ends were trimmed by 0 bases and 4 bases, with 8 bases remaining between them. Here the CDR3 reads CASSLTPSADTQYF. The DNA of the CDR3 is TGTGCCAGCAGCTTAACCCCTAGCGCAGATACGCAGTATTTT.

This clone was counted between two and nine times. J is TRBJ2-7 and V is TRBV7-3; 8 bases agree with TRBD1. The CDR3 covers 15 residues. Germline V gene sequence: CDR1 SGHTA, CDR2 FQGTGA. The ends lost 3 bases at V and 2 bases at J; junction bases unmatched: 6. The CDR3 here is CASSLSSTGAYEQYF. DNA for the CDR3: TGTGCCAGCAGCTTGTCGTCGACAGGGGCCTACGAGCAGTACTTC.

The rearrangement joins TRBV18 to TRBJ2-7, with 7 bases matching TRBD1. Germline V gene sequence: CDR1 KGHSH, CDR2 LQKENI. The CDR3 totals 15 residues. With 1 base clipped from V and 2 bases from J, the junction kept 5 bases outside the gene matches. The CDR3 DNA follows: TGTGCCAGCTCACCACAGGGGGCCATCACCTACGAGCAGTACTTC. Residues: CASSPQGAITYEQYF. The whole variable domain, filled in from reference TRBV18 and TRBJ2-7, reads NAGVMQNPRHLVRRRGQEARLRCSPMKGHSHVYWYRQLPEEGLKFMVYLQKENIIDESGMPKERFSAEFPKEGPSILRIQQVVRGDSAAYFCASSPQGAITYEQYFGPGTRLTVT.

The CDR3 sequence is CASSFGVSSYNEQFF. In DNA form, the CDR3 reads TGTGCCAGCAGCTTCGGGGTTAGCTCCTACAATGAGCAGTTCTTC. The V and J genes are TRBV7-9 and TRBJ2-1; possibly TRBD2 for D (5 bases). Germline V gene lookup returns CDR1 SEHNR and CDR2 FQNEAQ (reference sequence). Trimming pared 3 bases from V and 0 bases from J, leaving 9 bases between. The CDR3 length is 15 residues. The variable domain in full, completed from reference TRBV7-9 and TRBJ2-1, reads DTGVSQNPRHKITKRGQNVTFRCDPISEHNRLYWYRQTLGQGPEFLTYFQNEAQLEKSRLLSDRFSAERPKGSFSTLEIQRTEQGDSAMYLCASSFGVSSYNEQFFGPGTRLTVL.

This clone was seen at least ten times. V is TRBV10-3 and J is TRBJ2-7, with D hard to call. The CDR3 totals 14 residues. Trimming took 1 base from V and 2 from J, leaving 9 bases between them. Looked up from germline, CDR1 is ENHRY and CDR2 is SYGVKD. The CDR3 protein is CAISEYEETYEQYF. CDR3 sequence (DNA): TGTGCCATCAGTGAGTATGAGGAAACCTACGAGCAGTACTTC.

The V and J genes are TRBV14 and TRBJ1-1; D is unclear. V lost 4 bases and J lost 2, with 11 bases in between. This CDR3 is 14 amino acids long. Looked up from germline, CDR1 is SGHDN and CDR2 is FVKESK. CDR3 bases: TGTGCCAGCAGCCGTAGAGGGCCTAACACTGAAGCTTTCTTT. Translation gives CASSRRGPNTEAFF.

This clone turned up a few times. The gene calls are TRBV20-1 and TRBJ2-7; D may be TRBD2 (5 bases). Germline V gives CDR1 DFQATT, CDR2 SNEGSKA (reference sequence). The CDR3 runs to 11 residues. V lost 6 bases and J 3 bases, leaving 9 bases between the germline ends. CDR3 sequence: CSAVRGYEQYF. The CDR3 coding sequence is TGCAGTGCCGTCCGGGGCTACGAGCAGTACTTC.

The gene calls are TRBV30 and TRBJ2-7; either TRBD1 or TRBD2 may supply D (5 bases each). The CDR3 is 13 amino acids. CDR1 GTSNPN and CDR2 SVGIG come from the germline V gene (reference sequence). V lost 3 bases, J lost 6 bases, and 15 bases lay in between. The CDR3 is CAWSRGDGVEQYF. The DNA for the CDR3 is TGTGCCTGGAGCCGAGGGGACGGCGTCGAGCAGTACTTC.

J is TRBJ2-3 and V is TRBV28; maybe TRBD2 (5 bases). The V end was cut by 2 bases, the J end by 5 bases, with 11 bases between. This CDR3 spans 14 amino acids. Looked up from germline, CDR1 is MDHEN and CDR2 is SYDVKM. The CDR3 loop is CASSLPLLGDTQYF. The CDR3 nucleotides read TGTGCCAGCAGTTTACCTCTACTAGGAGATACGCAGTATTTT.

This clone was counted a few times. This rearrangement joins TRBV4-2 to TRBJ2-3; 8 positions match TRBD1. The V segment lost 1 base and the J segment 3 bases; nucleotides outside the gene matches: 6. This CDR3 is built from 16 residues. In germline, CDR1 is LGHNA, CDR2 YNFKEQ. CDR3 residues: CASSQASGGATDTQYF. The CDR3 nucleotides are TGTGCCAGCAGCCAAGCTTCAGGGGGCGCGACAGATACGCAGTATTTT.

In its sample, this clone was seen a few times. The V and J genes are TRBV7-9 and TRBJ2-5, with TRBD1 matching 8 bases. The CDR3 sequence is 14 residues long. Trimming removed 5 bases from V and 4 bases from J; junction bases left unmatched: 6. Germline CDR1 is SEHNR and CDR2 is FQNEAQ (reference sequence). CDR3 in amino acids: CASSPNRGAETQYF. CDR3 coding DNA: TGTGCCAGCAGCCCTAACAGGGGGGCAGAGACCCAGTACTTC.

This clone occurred a few times. The rearrangement joins TRBV25-1 to TRBJ2-1; D tentatively fits TRBD1 or TRBD2 (5 bases each). Trimming removed 2 bases at V and 10 bases at J, with 18 bases between. This CDR3 has 15 amino acids. In germline, CDR1 is MGHDK, CDR2 SYGVNS. This CDR3 reads CASSEGGRVSGEQFF. The CDR3, as DNA: TGTGCCAGCAGTGAAGGAGGCAGGGTCTCAGGGGAGCAGTTCTTC.

This clone has a handful of counts. V gene TRBV28 combines with J gene TRBJ1-2; 9 nucleotides align to TRBD1. Germline lookup yields CDR1 MDHEN and CDR2 SYDVKM. This CDR3 comprises 15 residues. The V and J ends lost 5 bases and 4 bases, in that order; junction bases with no gene match: 8. CDR3 sequence reads: CASSPTGTGRYGYTF. CDR3 DNA sequence: TGTGCCAGCAGTCCGACCGGGACAGGGCGCTATGGCTACACCTTC.

This clone was counted a few times. The V gene is TRBV7-2, the J gene TRBJ2-7, with TRBD2 matching over 8 bases. CDR3 length equals 17 residues. J lost 2 bases, V lost 0 bases, and 9 bases had no gene match. Per germline, CDR1 SGHTA and CDR2 FQGNSA. CDR3 nucleotide sequence: TGTGCCAGCAGCTTAGCGCATAGTAGCGGGAACACCTACGAGCAGTACTTC. Encoded protein: CASSLAHSSGNTYEQYF.

This clone appeared a few times. This sequence joins TRBV29-1 and TRBJ1-1; D perhaps matches TRBD1 (6 bases). V lost 7 bases and J lost 5, with 14 bases in between. Germline V gives CDR1 SQVTM, CDR2 ANQGSEA. This CDR3 is built from 12 residues. The CDR3 bases are TGCAGCGCAGGCACAGGGTGGACTGAAGCTTTCTTT. It codes for CSAGTGWTEAFF. Complete variable domain (other parts from reference TRBV29-1 and TRBJ1-1): SAVISQKPSRDICQRGTSLTIQCQVDSQVTMMFWYRQQPGQSLTLIATANQGSEATYESGFVIDKFPISRPNLTFSTLTVSNMSPEDSSIYLCSAGTGWTEAFFGQGTRLTVV.

Worth noting for this clone: A read error may produce the germline difference seen at one junction end. The chain has TRBV7-2 and TRBJ1-5; TRBD1 is a possible D gene (5 bases). The CDR3 totals 14 residues. Germline V lookup: CDR1 SGHTA, CDR2 FQGNSA. DNA of the CDR3: TGTGCCAGCAGTTTAGCAGGGCTGAATCAGCCCCAGCATTTT. Translating gives CASSLAGLNQPQHF.

This clone was counted between two and nine times. The CDR3 region is CASSLAGALYRNTEAFF. CDR3 nucleotides: TGTGCCAGCAGCTTAGCAGGGGCACTTTACCGGAACACTGAAGCTTTCTTT. This sequence joins TRBV7-9 and TRBJ1-1, with a tentative D call TRBD1 (5 bases). Germline values: CDR1 SEHNR, CDR2 FQNEAQ (reference sequence). V was trimmed by 0 bases and J by 1 base, leaving 15 bases between them. This CDR3 spans 17 amino acids.

This clone appeared a few times. The rearrangement uses TRBV4-3 and TRBJ2-7, with 14 bases that match TRBD2. The CDR3 loop spans 16 amino acids. The junction had 4 bases not matched to a gene; V was cut back by 3 bases and J by 3 bases. The V gene's germline CDR1 is LGHNA and CDR2 YSLEER. The CDR3 sequence: CASSQGGTSGSYEQYF. For the CDR3, the DNA is TGCGCCAGCAGCCAGGGCGGGACTAGCGGGAGCTACGAGCAGTACTTC.

This clone was seen only a few times. V usage is TRBV5-1 and J usage is TRBJ2-5; D might be TRBD2 (5 bases). Germline loops: CDR1 SGHRS, CDR2 YFSETQ. Trimming pared 4 bases from V and 3 bases from J, leaving 13 bases between. This CDR3 has 14 amino acids. The CDR3 coding sequence is TGCGCCAGCAGCCCCGGAGGTGGAAAAGAGACCCAGTACTTC. The encoded protein is CASSPGGGKETQYF.

The chain is built from TRBV18 and TRBJ2-5, with 7 bases that match TRBD1. The CDR3 totals 13 residues. V lost 4 bases and J lost 4; bases outside the gene matches: 3. Germline V gene data show CDR1 as KGHSH and CDR2 as LQKENI. The CDR3 coding sequence is TGTGCCAGCTCACGGGGACAGAGAGAGACCCAGTACTTC. It codes for CASSRGQRETQYF.

A few counts support this clone. The chain joins TRBV30 to TRBJ1-5; D remains ambiguous. V was cut by 1 base and J by 3 bases, with 7 bases left in between. The CDR3 has 13 amino acids. Germline V lookup: CDR1 GTSNPN, CDR2 SVGIG (reference sequence). CDR3 DNA sequence: TGTGCCTGGAGTGGGACCAACAATCAGCCCCAGCATTTT. It yields the protein CAWSGTNNQPQHF.